The 22 T cell receptor beta chains below were found in one sample sequenced in a study of T cells in Graves' hyperthyroidism and ophthalmopathy. TCR beta CDR3 sequences were amplified from RNA transcripts. When the TCR CDR3 underwent first-round RT-PCR, the HTBI primer set was used. TCRdb ran MiXCR on the multiplex PCR reads and lists one entry per CDR3 protein. The data contain 500,000 to 750,000 distinct CDR3 sequences, approximately 15% of them singletons. Sequencing was done on a sample of blood. Receptors were obtained from a woman aged 30 to 39 with Graves' hyperthyroidism.

The chain links TRBV27 to TRBJ2-7; TRBD2 might be the D (6 bases). The V gene lost 2 bases and the J gene lost 2 bases, with 19 bases spanning the gap. This CDR3 contains 17 residues. Germline CDR1 is MNHEY and CDR2 is SMNVEV (reference sequence). The CDR3 bases are TGTGCCAGCAGTTTAAGGCCCTTGTGGCGGGAACCCTACGAGCAGTACTTC. Residues: CASSLRPLWREPYEQYF.

This clonotype occurred many times. The rearrangement joins TRBV12-3 or TRBV12-4 to TRBJ1-4; unclear D gene. Trimming took off 1 base at V and 7 bases at J, with 10 bases between the two ends. The CDR3 is made up of 14 amino acids. Here the CDR3 DNA reads TGTGCCAGCAGTTTAGGGAAGAGGATTGAAAAACTGTTTTTT. It encodes CASSLGKRIEKLFF.

This clonotype appeared a few times. The chain links TRBV9 to TRBJ1-1; D uncertain. The ends were cut back, 0 bases at V and 0 bases at J, with 15 bases in the middle. Germline V gene data show CDR1 as SGDLS and CDR2 as YYNGEE. This CDR3 region has 17 residues. In DNA, the CDR3 is TGTGCCAGCAGCGTAGAAGGGAAAACACCCATGAACACTGAAGCTTTCTTT. Translation: CASSVEGKTPMNTEAFF.

The rearrangement uses TRBV7-3 and TRBJ2-1, with 8 bases identical to TRBD2. Trimming took 5 bases from V and 6 from J; bases not matched to a gene: 12. Germline CDR1 reads SGHTA; CDR2 reads FQGTGA. The CDR3 totals 16 residues. The CDR3 sequence: CASSEGTGLERNEQFF. As DNA, the CDR3 is TGTGCCAGCAGCGAAGGAACGGGACTAGAACGCAATGAGCAGTTCTTC.

The V and J genes are TRBV3-1 and TRBJ2-7; 8 nucleotides align to TRBD2. With V trimmed by 6 bases and J by 1 base, 5 bases remained unmatched. Looked up from germline, CDR1 is LGHDT and CDR2 is YNNKEL (reference sequence). The CDR3 spans 14 residues. Written as DNA, the CDR3 is TGTGCCAGCAGACCGCGGGAGGAATCCTACGAGCAGTACTTC. Protein: CASRPREESYEQYF.

As regards this clonotype: A single base separates this from a much larger clone, so it may be a read error. In this CDR3 the conserved last residue, phenylalanine or tryptophan, is missing, so a read error is likely. The rearrangement uses TRBV7-9 and TRBJ2-7, with TRBD1 as a possible D gene (7 bases). The germline gives CDR1 SEHNR, CDR2 FQNEAQ (reference sequence). Trimming removed 6 bases at V and 2 bases at J, with 17 bases between. The CDR3 consists of 15 residues. Here the CDR3 reads CASSRQPGGTYEQYL. DNA for the CDR3: TGTGCCAGCAGTAGACAGCCAGGGGGGACCTACGAGCAGTACCTC.

As regards this clonotype: It may be a read error: a sequence one base away is much more abundant. This chain uses TRBV11-1 with TRBJ2-1; TRBD1 matches at 12 bases. The trim removed 5 bases at V and 9 bases at J, leaving 26 bases unmatched. Per germline, CDR1 SGHAT and CDR2 FQDESV (reference sequence). The CDR3 is 21 residues long. CDR3 DNA sequence: TGTGCCAGCAGCACTACTTGGGACAGGGGGCCCGAGAGAAGCGGGAGTAGTGAGCAGTTCTTC. Translating it yields CASSTTWDRGPERSGSSEQFF.

This clonotype was counted between two and nine times. Germline and junction disagree at one end, which may indicate a read error. The V call is TRBV10-3, the J call TRBJ2-1; 7 bases fit TRBD1. Germline CDR1 and CDR2: ENHRY and SYGVKD. The CDR3 totals 15 residues. The CDR3 DNA is TGTGCCACCAGTCTACGAGGACCCGGACAGGATGAGCAGTTCTTC. It yields the protein CATSLRGPGQDEQFF.

This clonotype has a count of ten or more. V is TRBV6-5 and J is TRBJ2-5; D is perhaps TRBD2 (5 bases). Germline CDR1 and CDR2: MNHEY and SVGAGI. This CDR3 comprises 17 residues. V lost 1 base and J lost 5, with 20 bases in between. Here the CDR3 reads CASSYWEPGQNGETQYF. The CDR3, as DNA: TGTGCCAGCAGTTACTGGGAGCCGGGCCAAAATGGGGAGACCCAGTACTTC.

This clonotype has a handful of counts. This chain links TRBV20-1 with TRBJ2-3; TRBD2 agrees at 8 bases. CDR1 is DFQATT and CDR2 is SNEGSKA in the germline V gene (reference sequence). The length of the CDR3 is 14 residues. J gave up 2 bases and V 8 bases, and 9 bases lay outside the gene matches. In DNA form, the CDR3 reads TGCAGTTTATTTGGAGCGGGGGACACAGATACGCAGTATTTT. Protein product: CSLFGAGDTDTQYF.

The chain has TRBV19 and TRBJ2-4, with 7 bases aligning to TRBD2. This CDR3 has 13 amino acids. V shed 9 bases and J 7 bases; nucleotides not matched to a gene: 9. CDR1 and CDR2 from the germline V gene are LNHDA and SQIVND (reference sequence). The chain's CDR3 is CASGTSGGNIQYF. The DNA for the CDR3 is TGTGCCAGCGGGACCTCGGGAGGTAACATTCAGTACTTC.

The sample holds many counts of this clonotype. The genes are TRBV2 and TRBJ2-1; maybe TRBD1 (5 bases). CDR3 size: 14 residues. CDR1 SNHLY and CDR2 FYNNEI come from the germline V gene. The germline V and J ends were trimmed by 5 bases and 6 bases, with 14 bases remaining between them. The CDR3 region is CASSPQGLTNEQFF. DNA for the CDR3: TGTGCCAGCAGTCCGCAGGGCCTCACCAATGAGCAGTTCTTC.

This clonotype was counted at least ten times. The chain joins TRBV5-1 to TRBJ2-2; D possibly corresponds to TRBD1 (6 bases). The CDR3 runs to 15 residues. V dropped 5 bases and J dropped 0 bases, with 11 bases sitting between them. Germline CDR1 is SGHRS and CDR2 is YFSETQ. The CDR3 here is CASSRTASNTGELFF. DNA of the CDR3: TGCGCCAGCAGTCGGACAGCTTCGAACACCGGGGAGCTGTTTTTT.

This clonotype appeared a few times. The rearrangement links TRBV7-2 to TRBJ1-2; D perhaps matches TRBD1 (5 bases). The V gene lost 5 bases and the J gene lost 4 bases, with 14 bases spanning the gap. This CDR3 is built from 14 residues. CDR1 and CDR2 (germline): SGHTA, FQGNSA. The CDR3 reads CASSQVGGTYGYTF. CDR3 nucleotides: TGTGCCAGCAGCCAAGTCGGTGGGACCTATGGCTACACCTTC.

Points on this clonotype: A read error is possible here, since a much larger clone lies one base away. V gene TRBV11-3 combines with J gene TRBJ2-3; no clear D gene. CDR3 length: 17 amino acids. Trimming removed 0 bases at V and 5 bases at J, with 18 bases between. Per the germline V gene, CDR1 is SGHNT and CDR2 is YENEEA. The CDR3 region is CASSLDAPGRWEDTQYF. The CDR3 coding sequence is TGTGCCAGCAGCTTAGACGCCCCCGGGCGTTGGGAAGATACGCAGTATTTT.

The rearrangement links TRBV19 to TRBJ2-1; TRBD2 matches 10 bases. J lost 6 bases, V lost 4 bases, and 6 bases had no gene match. The CDR3 is 15 amino acids. Germline V gene lookup returns CDR1 LNHDA and CDR2 SQIVND (reference sequence). DNA of the CDR3: TGTGCCAGTAGTACAAGCGGGAGGGTAGGCAATGAGCAGTTCTTC. This translates into CASSTSGRVGNEQFF.

This chain connects TRBV19 to TRBJ1-1; no reliable D call. Trimming took 5 bases from V and 7 from J, leaving 11 bases between them. This CDR3 region has 12 residues. Germline assignment: CDR1 LNHDA and CDR2 SQIVND (reference sequence). CDR3 DNA sequence: TGTGCCAGTAGTCCGACGCGCCATGAAGCTTTCTTT. Translating it yields CASSPTRHEAFF. Filled out from reference TRBV19 and TRBJ1-1, the complete variable domain reads DGGITQSPKYLFRKEGQNVTLSCEQNLNHDAMYWYRQDPGQGLRLIYYSQIVNDFQKGDIAEGYSVSREKKESFPLTVTSAQKNPTAFYLCASSPTRHEAFFGQGTRLTVV.

This clonotype was seen more than once but under ten times. The rearrangement uses TRBV19 and TRBJ1-1; TRBD1 might be the D (6 bases). V lost 1 base to trimming and J lost 0 bases, with 12 bases between them. Germline V gene lookup returns CDR1 LNHDA and CDR2 SQIVND (reference sequence). This CDR3 is built from 16 residues. Here the CDR3 reads CASSIGGAGMNTEAFF. DNA of the CDR3: TGTGCCAGTAGTATAGGGGGGGCCGGGATGAACACTGAAGCTTTCTTT.

J is TRBJ2-5 and V is TRBV20-1; D unclear. Germline values: CDR1 DFQATT, CDR2 SNEGSKA (reference sequence). V was cut by 3 bases and J by 1 base, with 9 bases left in between. This CDR3 has 13 amino acids. The CDR3 DNA reads as TGCAGTGCTAGTTACCCGCCCCAAGAGACCCAGTACTTC. This encodes CSASYPPQETQYF.

This clonotype turned up a few times. V and J are TRBV9 and TRBJ2-3, with D unresolved. The V gene's germline CDR1 is SGDLS and CDR2 YYNGEE. V was cut by 0 bases and J by 1 base, with 6 bases left in between. CDR3 length: 14 amino acids. The CDR3 spells CASSVEWGTDTQYF. CDR3 DNA sequence: TGTGCCAGCAGCGTAGAGTGGGGCACAGATACGCAGTATTTT.

This clonotype showed up many times. The chain joins TRBV28 to TRBJ2-5, with 8 positions matching TRBD2. CDR1 MDHEN and CDR2 SYDVKM come from the germline V gene. The CDR3 has 16 amino acids. V shed 5 bases, J shed 4 bases, and the junction held 12 bases outside the gene matches. The CDR3 region is CASSPTPPGLGETQYF. The DNA for the CDR3 is TGTGCCAGCAGTCCAACGCCCCCGGGACTAGGAGAGACCCAGTACTTC.

This clonotype was recorded at least ten times. This sequence joins TRBV2 and TRBJ1-1; 10 nucleotides agree with TRBD1. The CDR3 consists of 16 residues. V was pared by 6 bases and J by 2 bases, with 9 bases of the junction left unmatched. Germline loops: CDR1 SNHLY, CDR2 FYNNEI. The CDR3 region is CASSLGQGSGNTEAFF. CDR3 DNA: TGTGCCAGCAGCCTGGGACAGGGGTCCGGAAACACTGAAGCTTTCTTT.